Sequencing of this T cell receptor beta chain was carried out in a study of spatial heterogeneity in lung cancer. A single record per CDR3 protein comes from TCRdb applying MiXCR to the 5' RACE reads. The profile covers about 50,000 distinct CDR3 sequences, with 7.5% to 8% appearing a single time and around 13% taken by the ten largest. Regarding time point: sample taken at primary tumor resection. Unsorted whole RNA of tumor, nontumor lung or frozen PBMC was sequenced. Samples came from 72 TRACERx patients with untreated early-stage lung cancer. V shed 3 bases, J shed 3 bases, and the junction held 5 bases outside the gene matches. The CDR3 covers 15 residues. Germline lookup yields CDR1 LGHNA and CDR2 YSLEER.

The source of this sequence is a female donor with early-stage non-small cell lung cancer. This sequence joins TRBV4-3 and TRBJ2-4; TRBD2 matches at 7 bases. Sample: PBMCs, taken at surgery. Here the CDR3 reads CASSHDLADKNIQYF. CDR3 coding DNA: TGCGCCAGCAGCCACGATCTAGCGGACAAAAACATTCAGTACTTC.